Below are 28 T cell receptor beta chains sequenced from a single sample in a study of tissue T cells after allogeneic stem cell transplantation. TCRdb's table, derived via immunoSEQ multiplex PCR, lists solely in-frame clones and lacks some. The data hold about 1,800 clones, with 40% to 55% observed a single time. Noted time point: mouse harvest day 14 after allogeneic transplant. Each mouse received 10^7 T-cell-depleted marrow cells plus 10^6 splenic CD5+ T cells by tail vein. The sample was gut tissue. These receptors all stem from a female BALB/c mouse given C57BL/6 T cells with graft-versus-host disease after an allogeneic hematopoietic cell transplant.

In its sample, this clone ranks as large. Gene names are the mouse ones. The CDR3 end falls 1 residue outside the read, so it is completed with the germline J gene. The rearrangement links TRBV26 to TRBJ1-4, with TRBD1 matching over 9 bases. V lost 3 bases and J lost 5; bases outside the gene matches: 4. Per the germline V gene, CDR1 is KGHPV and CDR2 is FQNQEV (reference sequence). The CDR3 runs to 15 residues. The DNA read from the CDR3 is TGTGCCAGCAGTCTTGGACAGGGGAGGAACGAAAGATTATTT. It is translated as CASSLGQGRNERLF. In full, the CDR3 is CASSLGQGRNERLFF.

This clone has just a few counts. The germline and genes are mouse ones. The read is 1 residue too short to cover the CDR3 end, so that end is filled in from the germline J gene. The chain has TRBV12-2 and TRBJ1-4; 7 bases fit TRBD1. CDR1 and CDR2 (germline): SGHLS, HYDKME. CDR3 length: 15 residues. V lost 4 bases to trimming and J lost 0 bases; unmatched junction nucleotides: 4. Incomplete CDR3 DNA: TGTGCCAGCTCGTATGGGACAGTTTCCAACGAAAGATTATTT. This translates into CASSYGTVSNERLF. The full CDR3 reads CASSYGTVSNERLFF. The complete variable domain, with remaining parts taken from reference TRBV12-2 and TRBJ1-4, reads NSGVVQSPRYIIKGKGERSILKCIPISGHLSVAWYQQTQGQELKFFIQHYDKMERDKGNLPSRFSVQQFDDYHSEMNMSALELEDSAVYFCASSYGTVSNERLFFGHGTKLSVL.

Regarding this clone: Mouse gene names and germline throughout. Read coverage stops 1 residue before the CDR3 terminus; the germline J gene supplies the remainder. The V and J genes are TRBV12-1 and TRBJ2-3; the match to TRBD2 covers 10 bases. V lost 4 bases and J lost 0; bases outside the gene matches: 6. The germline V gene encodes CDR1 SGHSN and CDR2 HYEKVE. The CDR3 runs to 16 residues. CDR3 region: CASSLDWGFSAETLYF. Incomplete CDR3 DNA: TGTGCCAGCTCGCTGGACTGGGGGTTTAGTGCAGAAACGCTGTAT.

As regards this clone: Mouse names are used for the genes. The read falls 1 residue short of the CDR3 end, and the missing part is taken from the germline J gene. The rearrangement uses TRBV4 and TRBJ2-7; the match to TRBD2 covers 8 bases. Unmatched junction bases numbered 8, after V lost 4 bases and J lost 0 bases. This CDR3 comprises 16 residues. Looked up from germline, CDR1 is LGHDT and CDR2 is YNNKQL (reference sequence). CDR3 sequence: CASSFGGGAGSYEQYF. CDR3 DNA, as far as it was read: TGTGCCAGCAGCTTTGGGGGGGGCGCTGGCTCCTATGAACAGTAC.

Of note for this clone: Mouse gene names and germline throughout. The CDR3 spells CASSLWTGSNERLFF. CDR3 DNA, as far as it was read: TGTGCCAGCAGCCTCTGGACAGGGTCCAACGAAAGATTATTT. This chain links TRBV3 with TRBJ1-4, with TRBD1 identical over 8 bases. The read ends 1 residue before the CDR3 terminus; that terminus is restored from the germline J gene. There are 15 residues in the CDR3. Germline V gene sequence: CDR1 SNHLY, CDR2 FYNGKV (reference sequence). V shed 5 bases and J 2 bases; nucleotides not matched to a gene: 4. Full variable domain (outside the CDR3, taken from reference TRBV3 and TRBJ1-4): GPKVLQIPSHQIIDMGQMVTLNCDPVSNHLYFYWYKQILGQQMEFLVNFYNGKVMEKSKLFKDQFSVERPDGSYFTLKIQPTALEDSAVYFCASSLWTGSNERLFFGHGTKLSVL.

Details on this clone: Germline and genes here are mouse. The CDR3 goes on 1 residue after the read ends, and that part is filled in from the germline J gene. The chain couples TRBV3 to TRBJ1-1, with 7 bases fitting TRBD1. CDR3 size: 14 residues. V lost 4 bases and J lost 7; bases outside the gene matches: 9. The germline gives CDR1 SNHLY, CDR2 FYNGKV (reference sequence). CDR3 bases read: TGTGCCAGCAGCTCCCTTGACAGGGCGGGAGAAGTCTTC. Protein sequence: CASSSLDRAGEVF. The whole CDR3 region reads CASSSLDRAGEVFF.

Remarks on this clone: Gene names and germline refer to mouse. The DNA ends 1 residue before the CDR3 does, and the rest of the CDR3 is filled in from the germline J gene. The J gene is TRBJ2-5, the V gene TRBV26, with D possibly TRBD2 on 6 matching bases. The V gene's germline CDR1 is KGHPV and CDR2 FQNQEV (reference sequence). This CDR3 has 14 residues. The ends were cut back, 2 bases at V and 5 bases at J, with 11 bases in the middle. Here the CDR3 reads CASSLGGTGDTQYF. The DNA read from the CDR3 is TGTGCCAGCAGTCTGGGGGGGACGGGAGACACCCAGTAC.

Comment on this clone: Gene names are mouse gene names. The sequenced part of the CDR3 DNA is TGTGCCAGCTCTCTCAGGTTTAGTCAAAACACCTTGTAC. It translates to CASSLRFSQNTLY. The full CDR3 is CASSLRFSQNTLYF. The chain uses TRBV12-2 and TRBJ2-4; D gene uncertain. The DNA ends 1 residue before the CDR3 does, and the rest of the CDR3 is filled in from the germline J gene. V was clipped by 0 bases and J by 0 bases, with 6 bases between them. Germline-derived CDR1 and CDR2 are SGHLS and HYDKME. The CDR3 covers 14 residues.

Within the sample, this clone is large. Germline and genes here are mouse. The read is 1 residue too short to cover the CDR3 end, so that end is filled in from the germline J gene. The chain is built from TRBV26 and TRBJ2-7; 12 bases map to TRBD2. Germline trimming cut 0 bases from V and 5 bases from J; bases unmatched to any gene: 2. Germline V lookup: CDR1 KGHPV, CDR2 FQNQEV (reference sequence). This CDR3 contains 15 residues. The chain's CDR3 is CASSLSGTGGNEQYF. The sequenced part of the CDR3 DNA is TGTGCCAGCAGTCTGTCAGGGACTGGGGGGAATGAACAGTAC. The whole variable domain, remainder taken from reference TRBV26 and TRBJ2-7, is NSKVIQTPRYLVKGQGQKAKMRCIPEKGHPVVFWYQQNKNNEFKFLINFQNQEVLQQIDMTEKRFSAECPSNSPCSLEIQSSEAGDSALYLCASSLSGTGGNEQYFGPGTRLTVL.

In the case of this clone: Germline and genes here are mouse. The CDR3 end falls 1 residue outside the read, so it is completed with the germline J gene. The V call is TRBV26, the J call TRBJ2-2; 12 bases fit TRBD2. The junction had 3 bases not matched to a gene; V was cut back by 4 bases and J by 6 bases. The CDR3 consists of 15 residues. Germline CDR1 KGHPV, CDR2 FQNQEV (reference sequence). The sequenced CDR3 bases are TGTGCCAGCAGTCGACTGGGGGGGCGCCCCGGGCAGCTCTAC. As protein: CASSRLGGRPGQLY. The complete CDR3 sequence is CASSRLGGRPGQLYF. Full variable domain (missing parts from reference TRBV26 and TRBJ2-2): NSKVIQTPRYLVKGQGQKAKMRCIPEKGHPVVFWYQQNKNNEFKFLINFQNQEVLQQIDMTEKRFSAECPSNSPCSLEIQSSEAGDSALYLCASSRLGGRPGQLYFGEGSKLTVL.

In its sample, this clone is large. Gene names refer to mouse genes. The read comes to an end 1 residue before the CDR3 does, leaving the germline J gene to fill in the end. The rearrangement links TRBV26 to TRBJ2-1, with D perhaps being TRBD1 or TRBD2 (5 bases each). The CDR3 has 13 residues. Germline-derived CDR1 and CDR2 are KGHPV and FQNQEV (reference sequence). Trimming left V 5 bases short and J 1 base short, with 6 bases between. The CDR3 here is CASSRDNYAEQFF. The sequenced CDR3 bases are TGTGCCAGCAGTAGGGACAACTATGCTGAGCAGTTC.

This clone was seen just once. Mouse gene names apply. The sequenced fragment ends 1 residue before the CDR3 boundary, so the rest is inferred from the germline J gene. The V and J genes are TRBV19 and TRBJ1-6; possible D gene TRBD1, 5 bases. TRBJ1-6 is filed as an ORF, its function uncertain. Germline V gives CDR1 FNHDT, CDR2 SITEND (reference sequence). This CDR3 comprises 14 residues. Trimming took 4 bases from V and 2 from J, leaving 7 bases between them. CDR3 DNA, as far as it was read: TGTGCCAGCAGTTGGGGGACCTATAATTCGCCCCTCTAC. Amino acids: CASSWGTYNSPLY. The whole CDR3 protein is CASSWGTYNSPLYF.

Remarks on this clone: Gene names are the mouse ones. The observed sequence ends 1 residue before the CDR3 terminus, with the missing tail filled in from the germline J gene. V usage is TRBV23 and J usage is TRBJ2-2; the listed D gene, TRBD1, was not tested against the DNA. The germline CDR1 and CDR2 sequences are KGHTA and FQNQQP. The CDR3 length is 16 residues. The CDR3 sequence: CSSSQSGTASTGQLYF. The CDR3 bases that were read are TGCTCCAGCAGTCAATCTGGGACAGCAAGCACCGGGCAGCTCTAC.

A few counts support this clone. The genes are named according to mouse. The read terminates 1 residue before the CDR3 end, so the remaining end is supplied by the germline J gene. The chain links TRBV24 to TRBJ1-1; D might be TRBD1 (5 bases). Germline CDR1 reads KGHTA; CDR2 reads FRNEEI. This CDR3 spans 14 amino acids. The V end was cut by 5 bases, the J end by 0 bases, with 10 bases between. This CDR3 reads CASSLDISNTEVFF. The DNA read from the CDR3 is TGTGCCAGCAGTTTGGACATATCAAACACAGAAGTCTTC.

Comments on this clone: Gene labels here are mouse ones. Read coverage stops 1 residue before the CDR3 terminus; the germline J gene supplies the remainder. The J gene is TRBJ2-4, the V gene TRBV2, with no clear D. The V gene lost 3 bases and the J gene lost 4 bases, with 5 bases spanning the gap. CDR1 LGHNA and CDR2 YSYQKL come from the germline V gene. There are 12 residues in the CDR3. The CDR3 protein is CASSHNKNTLYF. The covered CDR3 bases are TGTGCCAGCAGCCATAACAAAAACACCTTGTAC.

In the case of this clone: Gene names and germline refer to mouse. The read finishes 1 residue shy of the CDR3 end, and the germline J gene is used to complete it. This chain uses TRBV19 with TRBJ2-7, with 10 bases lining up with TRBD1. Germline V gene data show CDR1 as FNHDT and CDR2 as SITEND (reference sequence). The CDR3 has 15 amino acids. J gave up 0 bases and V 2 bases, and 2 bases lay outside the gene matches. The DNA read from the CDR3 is TGTGCCAGCAGTATGGGACAGGGGATCTCCTATGAACAGTAC. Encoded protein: CASSMGQGISYEQY. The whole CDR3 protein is CASSMGQGISYEQYF.

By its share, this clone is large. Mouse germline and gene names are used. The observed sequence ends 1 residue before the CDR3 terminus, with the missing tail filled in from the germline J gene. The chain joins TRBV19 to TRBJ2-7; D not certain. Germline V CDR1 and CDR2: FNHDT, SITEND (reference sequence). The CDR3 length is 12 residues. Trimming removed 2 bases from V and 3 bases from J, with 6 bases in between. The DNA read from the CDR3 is TGTGCCAGCAGTATCGTGGGCTATGAACAGTAC. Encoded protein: CASSIVGYEQY. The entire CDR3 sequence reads CASSIVGYEQYF. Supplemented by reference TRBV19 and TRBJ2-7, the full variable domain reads GGIITQTPKFLIGQEGQKLTLKCQQNFNHDTMYWYRQDSGKGLRLIYYSITENDLQKGDLSEGYDASREKKSSFSLTVTSAQKNEMAVFLCASSIVGYEQYFGPGTRLTVL.

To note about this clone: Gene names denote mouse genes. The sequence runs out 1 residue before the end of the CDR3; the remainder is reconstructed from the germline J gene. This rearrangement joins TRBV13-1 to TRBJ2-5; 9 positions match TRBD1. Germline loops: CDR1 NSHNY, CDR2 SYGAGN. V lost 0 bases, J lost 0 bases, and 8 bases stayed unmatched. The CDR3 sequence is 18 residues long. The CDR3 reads CASSDASDRGPNQDTQYF. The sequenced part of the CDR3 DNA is TGTGCCAGCAGTGATGCATCGGACAGGGGTCCGAACCAAGACACCCAGTAC.

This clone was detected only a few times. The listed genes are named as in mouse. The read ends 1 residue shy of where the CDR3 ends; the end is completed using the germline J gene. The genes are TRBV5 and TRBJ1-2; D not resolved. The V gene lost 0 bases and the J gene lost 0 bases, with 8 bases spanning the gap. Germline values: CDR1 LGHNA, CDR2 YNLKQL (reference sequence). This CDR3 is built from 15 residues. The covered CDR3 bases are TGTGCCAGCAGCCAAGATGGAACAGCAAACTCCGACTACACC. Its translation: CASSQDGTANSDYT. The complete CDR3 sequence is CASSQDGTANSDYTF.

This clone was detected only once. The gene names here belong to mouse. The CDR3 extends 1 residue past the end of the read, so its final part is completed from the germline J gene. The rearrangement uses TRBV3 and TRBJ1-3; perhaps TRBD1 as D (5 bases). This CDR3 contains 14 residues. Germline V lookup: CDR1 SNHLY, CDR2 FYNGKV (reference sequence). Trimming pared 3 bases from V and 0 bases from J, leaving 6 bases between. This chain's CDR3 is CASSLDISGNTLYF. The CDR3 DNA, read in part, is TGTGCCAGCAGCTTGGACATTTCTGGAAATACGCTCTAT.

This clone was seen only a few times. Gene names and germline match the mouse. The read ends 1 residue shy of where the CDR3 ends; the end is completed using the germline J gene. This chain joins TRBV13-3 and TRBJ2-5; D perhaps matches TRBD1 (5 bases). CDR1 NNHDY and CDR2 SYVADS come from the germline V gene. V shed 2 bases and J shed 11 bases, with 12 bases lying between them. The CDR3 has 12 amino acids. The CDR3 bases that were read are TGTGCCAGCAGTGACAGGGTCCAAAGCCAGTAC. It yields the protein CASSDRVQSQY. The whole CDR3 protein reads CASSDRVQSQYF. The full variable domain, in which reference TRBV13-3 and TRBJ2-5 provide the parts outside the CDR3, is EAAVTQSPRSKVAVTGGKVTLSCHQTNNHDYMYWYRQDTGHGLRLIHYSYVADSTEKGDIPDGYKASRPSQENFSLILELASLSQTAVYFCASSDRVQSQYFGPGTRLLVL.

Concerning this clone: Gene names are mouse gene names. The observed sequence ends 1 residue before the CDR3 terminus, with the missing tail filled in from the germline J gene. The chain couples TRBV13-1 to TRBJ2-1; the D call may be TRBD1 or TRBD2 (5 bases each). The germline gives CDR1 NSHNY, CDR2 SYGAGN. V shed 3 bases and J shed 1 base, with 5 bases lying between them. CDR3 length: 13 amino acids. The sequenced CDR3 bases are TGTGCCAGCAGTGGGGGGAACTATGCTGAGCAGTTC. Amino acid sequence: CASSGGNYAEQF. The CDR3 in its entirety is CASSGGNYAEQFF.

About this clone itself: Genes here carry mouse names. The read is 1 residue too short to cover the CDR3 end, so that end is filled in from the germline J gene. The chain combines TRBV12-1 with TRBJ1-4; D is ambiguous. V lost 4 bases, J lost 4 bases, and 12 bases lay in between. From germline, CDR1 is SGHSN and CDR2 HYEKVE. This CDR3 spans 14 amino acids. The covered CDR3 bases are TGTGCCAGCTCCCCGGGCTATTTCAACGAAAGATTATTT. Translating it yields CASSPGYFNERLF. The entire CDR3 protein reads CASSPGYFNERLFF. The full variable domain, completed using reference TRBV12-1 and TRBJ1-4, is DSGVVQSPRHIIKEKGGRSVLTCIPISGHSNVVWYQQTLGKELKFLIQHYEKVERDKGFLPSRFSVQQFDDYHSEMNMSALELEDSAMYFCASSPGYFNERLFFGHGTKLSVL.

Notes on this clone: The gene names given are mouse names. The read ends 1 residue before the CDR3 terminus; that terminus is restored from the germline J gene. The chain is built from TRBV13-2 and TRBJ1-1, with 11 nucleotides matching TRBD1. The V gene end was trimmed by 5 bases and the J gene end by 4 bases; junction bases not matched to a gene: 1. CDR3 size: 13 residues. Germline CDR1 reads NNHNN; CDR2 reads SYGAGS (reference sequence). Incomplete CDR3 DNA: TGTGCCAGCGGGGACAGGGGGCTCACAGAAGTCTTC. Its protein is CASGDRGLTEVF. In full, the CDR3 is CASGDRGLTEVFF.

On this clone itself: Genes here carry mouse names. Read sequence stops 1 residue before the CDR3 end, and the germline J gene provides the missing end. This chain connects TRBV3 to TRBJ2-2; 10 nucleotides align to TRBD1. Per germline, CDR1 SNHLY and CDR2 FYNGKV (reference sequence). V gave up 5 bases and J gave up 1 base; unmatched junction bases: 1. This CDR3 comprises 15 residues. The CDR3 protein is CASSRDRGNTGQLYF. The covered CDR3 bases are TGTGCCAGCAGCCGGGACAGGGGAAACACCGGGCAGCTCTAC.

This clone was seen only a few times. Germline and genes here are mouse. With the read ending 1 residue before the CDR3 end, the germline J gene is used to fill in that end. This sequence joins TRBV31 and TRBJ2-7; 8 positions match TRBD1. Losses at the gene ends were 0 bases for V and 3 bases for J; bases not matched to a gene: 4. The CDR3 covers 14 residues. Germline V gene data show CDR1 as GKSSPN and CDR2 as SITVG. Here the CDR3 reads CAWSLETGGYEQYF. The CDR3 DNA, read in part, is TGTGCCTGGAGTCTAGAAACAGGGGGCTATGAACAGTAC.

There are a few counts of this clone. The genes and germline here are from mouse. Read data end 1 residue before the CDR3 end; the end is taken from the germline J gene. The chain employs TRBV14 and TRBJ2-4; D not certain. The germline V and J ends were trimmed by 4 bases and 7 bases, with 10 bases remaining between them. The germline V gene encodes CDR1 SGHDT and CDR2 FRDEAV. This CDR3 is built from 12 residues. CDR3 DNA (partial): TGTGCCAGCAGTCCCCGCACGGACACCTTGTAC. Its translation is CASSPRTDTLY. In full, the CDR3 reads CASSPRTDTLYF.

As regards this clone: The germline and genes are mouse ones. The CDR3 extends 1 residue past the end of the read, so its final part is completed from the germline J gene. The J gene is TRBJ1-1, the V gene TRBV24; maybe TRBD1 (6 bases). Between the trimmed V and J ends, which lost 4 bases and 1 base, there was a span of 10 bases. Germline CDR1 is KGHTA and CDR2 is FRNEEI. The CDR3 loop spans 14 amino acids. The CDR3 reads CASSPGVRNTEVFF. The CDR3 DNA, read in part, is TGTGCCAGCAGTCCAGGGGTGAGGAACACAGAAGTCTTC.